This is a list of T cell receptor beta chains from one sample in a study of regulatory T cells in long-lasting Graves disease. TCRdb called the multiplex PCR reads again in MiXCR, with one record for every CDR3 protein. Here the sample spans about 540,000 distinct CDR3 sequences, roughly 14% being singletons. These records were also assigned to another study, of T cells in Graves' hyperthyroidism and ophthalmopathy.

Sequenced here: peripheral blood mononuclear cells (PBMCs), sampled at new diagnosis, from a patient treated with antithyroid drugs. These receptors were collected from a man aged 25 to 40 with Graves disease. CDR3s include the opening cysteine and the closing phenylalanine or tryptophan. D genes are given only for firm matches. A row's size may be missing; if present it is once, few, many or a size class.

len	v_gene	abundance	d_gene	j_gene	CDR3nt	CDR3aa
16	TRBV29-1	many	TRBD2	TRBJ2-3	TGCAGCGTTGAAGCGGGGCTAGCGGAGCACACAGATACGCAGTATTTT	CSVEAGLAEHTDTQYF
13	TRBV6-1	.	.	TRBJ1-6	TGTGCCAGCAGACCTTCTGAAGCCTCACCCCTCCACTTT	CASRPSEASPLHF
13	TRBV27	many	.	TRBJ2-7	TGTGCCAGCAGAGTTTCGACTAGATCCGAGCAGTACTTC	CASRVSTRSEQYF
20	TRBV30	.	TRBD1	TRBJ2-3	TGTGCCTGGAGTGTACTAAACAGGGAGACAGGGTGGGTCGACACAGATACGCAGTATTTT	CAWSVLNRETGWVDTDTQYF
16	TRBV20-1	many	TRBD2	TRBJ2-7	TGCAGTGGTAGAGGTGTGGGACTAGCGGGAGCTTACGAGCAGTACTTC	CSGRGVGLAGAYEQYF
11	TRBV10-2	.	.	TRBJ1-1	TGCGCCAGCAGCCAGGGGCAGGGAGCTTTCTTT	CASSQGQGAFF
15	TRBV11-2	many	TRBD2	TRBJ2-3	TGTGCCAGCAGCCGCGGGACGGGAGGGGTTTATACGCAGTATTTT	CASSRGTGGVYTQYF
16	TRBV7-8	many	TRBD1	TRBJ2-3	TGTGCCAGCAGCCGATTCCGGGACAGGGGCTCAGATACGCAGTATTTT	CASSRFRDRGSDTQYF
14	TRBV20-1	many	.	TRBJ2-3	TGCAGTGCAACCTCGGGACCTTTCACAGATACGCAGTATTTT	CSATSGPFTDTQYF
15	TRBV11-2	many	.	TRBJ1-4	TGTGCCAGCAGCTTTGGGTTGGCAGGGACGGAAAAACTGTTTTTT	CASSFGLAGTEKLFF
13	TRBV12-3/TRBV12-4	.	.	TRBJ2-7	TGTGCCAGCTGCCGGACAGAAACCTACGAGCAGTACTTC	CASCRTETYEQYF
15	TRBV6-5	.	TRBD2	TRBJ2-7	TGTGCCAGCAGTTACTCGGCTAGCGGGGGTTACGAGCAGTACTTC	CASSYSASGGYEQYF
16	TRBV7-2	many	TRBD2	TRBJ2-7	TGTGCCAGCAGCTTAGGGCTAGCGGGAGTCTCCTACGAGCAGTACTTC	CASSLGLAGVSYEQYF
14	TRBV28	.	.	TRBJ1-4	TGTGCCAGCACAAGCCCAGTCCTAAATGAAAAACTGTTTTTT	CASTSPVLNEKLFF
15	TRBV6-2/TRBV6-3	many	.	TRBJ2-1	TGTGCCATAGTTAAGGGAACAGGCGCAAGGAATGAGCAGTTCTTC	CAIVKGTGARNEQFF
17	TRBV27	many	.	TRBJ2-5	TGTGCCAGCAGAACCCCTCCGGGCGCAGGCCTAAAAGAGACCCAGTACTTC	CASRTPPGAGLKETQYF
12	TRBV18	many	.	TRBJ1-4	TGTGCCAGCAGTCCCGCTGGAGAAAAACTGTTTTTT	CASSPAGEKLFF
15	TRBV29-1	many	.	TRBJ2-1	TGCAGCGTACTCCCTTACAGGGAGGCCTACAATGAGCAGTTCTTC	CSVLPYREAYNEQFF
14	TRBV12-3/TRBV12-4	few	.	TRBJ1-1	TGTGCCAGCAGTTTCGTCTCGGGGAGACGTGAAGCTTTCTTT	CASSFVSGRREAFF
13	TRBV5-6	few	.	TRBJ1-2	TGTGCCAGCAGCTTCCGACCAGCCTATGGCTACACCTTC	CASSFRPAYGYTF
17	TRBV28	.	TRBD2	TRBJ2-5	TGTGCCAGCAGCCCTCCGGAAGCTAGCGGGAGGGGTGAGACCCAGTACTTC	CASSPPEASGRGETQYF
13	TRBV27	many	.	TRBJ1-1	TGTGCCAGCAGTGCGACAGGGAACACTGAAGCTTTCTTT	CASSATGNTEAFF
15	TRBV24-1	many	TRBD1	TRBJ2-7	TGTGCCACCAGTGACGCGACAGGGGGCTACTACGAGCAGTACTTC	CATSDATGGYYEQYF
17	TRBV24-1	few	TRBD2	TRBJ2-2	TGTGCCACCAGTGTGGATAGCGGGAGGGCCGGGACCGGGGAGCTGTTTTTT	CATSVDSGRAGTGELFF
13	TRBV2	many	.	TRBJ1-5	TGTGCCAGCAGTCTGACCCAGGTCCAGCCCCAGCATTTT	CASSLTQVQPQHF
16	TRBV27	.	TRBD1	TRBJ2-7	TGTGCGTGGAGAGGGGGCGCCGTGGGAATGACCTACGAGCAGTACTTC	CAWRGGAVGMTYEQYF
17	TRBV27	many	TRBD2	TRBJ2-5	TGTGCCAGCTCCCGTGGGCTAGCGGGAGGCTGGGAGGAGACCCAGTACTTC	CASSRGLAGGWEETQYF
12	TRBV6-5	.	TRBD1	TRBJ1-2	TGTGCCAGCAGTTTCGACAGGGCCGGCTACACCTTC	CASSFDRAGYTF
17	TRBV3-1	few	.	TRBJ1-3	TGTGCCAGCAGCCAAGATTTTGGCCGAGCCTCTGGAAACACCATATATTTT	CASSQDFGRASGNTIYF
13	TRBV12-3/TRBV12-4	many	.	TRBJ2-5	TGTGCCAGCAGCTTAGAGCCCCGAGAGACCCAGTACTTC	CASSLEPRETQYF
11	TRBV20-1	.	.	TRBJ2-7	TGCAGTGCTAGGGTACCCCCTGGACAGTACTTC	CSARVPPGQYF